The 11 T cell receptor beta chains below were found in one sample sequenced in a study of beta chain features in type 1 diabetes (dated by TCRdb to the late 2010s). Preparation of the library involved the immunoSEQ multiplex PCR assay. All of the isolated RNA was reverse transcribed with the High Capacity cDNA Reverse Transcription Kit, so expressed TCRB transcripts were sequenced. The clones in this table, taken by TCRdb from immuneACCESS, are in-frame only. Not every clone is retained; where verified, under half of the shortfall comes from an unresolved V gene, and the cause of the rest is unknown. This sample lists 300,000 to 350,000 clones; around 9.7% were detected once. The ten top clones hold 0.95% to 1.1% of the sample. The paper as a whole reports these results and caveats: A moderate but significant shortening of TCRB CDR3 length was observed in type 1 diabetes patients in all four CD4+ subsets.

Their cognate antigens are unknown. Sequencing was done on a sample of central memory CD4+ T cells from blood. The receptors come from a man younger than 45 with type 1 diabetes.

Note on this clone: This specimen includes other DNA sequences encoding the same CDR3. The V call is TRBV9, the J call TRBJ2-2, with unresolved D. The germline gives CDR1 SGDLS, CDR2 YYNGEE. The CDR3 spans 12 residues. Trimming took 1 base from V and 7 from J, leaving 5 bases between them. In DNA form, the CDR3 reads TGTGCCAGCAGCGTATACGGCGGGGAGCTGTTTTTT. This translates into CASSVYGGELFF.

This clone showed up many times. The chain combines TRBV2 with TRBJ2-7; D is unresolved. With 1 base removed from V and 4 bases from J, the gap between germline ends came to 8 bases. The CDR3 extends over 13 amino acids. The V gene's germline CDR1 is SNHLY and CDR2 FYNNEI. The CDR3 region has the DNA TGTGCCAGCAGTGAAGGGCAAATTTACGAGCAGTACTTC. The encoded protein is CASSEGQIYEQYF.

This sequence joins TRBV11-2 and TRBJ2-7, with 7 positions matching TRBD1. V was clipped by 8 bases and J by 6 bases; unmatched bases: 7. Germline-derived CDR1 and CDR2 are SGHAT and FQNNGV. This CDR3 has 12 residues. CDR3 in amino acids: CASGETGPEQYF. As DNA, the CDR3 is TGTGCCAGCGGCGAGACAGGGCCCGAGCAGTACTTC.

The CDR3 protein is CASSPNDNQPQHF. The CDR3 coding sequence is TGTGCCAGCAGTCCGAATGACAACCAGCCCCAGCATTTT. V is TRBV6-6 and J is TRBJ1-5; no firm D call. The CDR3 has 13 residues. From germline, CDR1 is MNHNY and CDR2 SVGAGI (reference sequence). Trimming took off 5 bases at V and 7 bases at J, with 12 bases between the two ends.

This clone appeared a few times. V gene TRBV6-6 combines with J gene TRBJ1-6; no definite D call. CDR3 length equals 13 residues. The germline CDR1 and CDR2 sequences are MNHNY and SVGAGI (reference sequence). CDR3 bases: TGTGTACACTCGAGACTCAATAATTCACCCCTCCACTTT. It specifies CVHSRLNNSPLHF.

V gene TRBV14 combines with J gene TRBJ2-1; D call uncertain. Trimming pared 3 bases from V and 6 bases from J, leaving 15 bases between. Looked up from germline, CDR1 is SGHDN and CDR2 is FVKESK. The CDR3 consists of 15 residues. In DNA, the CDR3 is TGTGCCAGCAGCCATCAGCTTCGACCACGCAATGAGCAGTTCTTC. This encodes CASSHQLRPRNEQFF. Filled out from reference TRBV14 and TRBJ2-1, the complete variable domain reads EAGVTQFPSHSVIEKGQTVTLRCDPISGHDNLYWYRRVMGKEIKFLLHFVKESKQDESGMPNNRFLAERTGGTYSTLKVQPAELEDSGVYFCASSHQLRPRNEQFFGPGTRLTVL.

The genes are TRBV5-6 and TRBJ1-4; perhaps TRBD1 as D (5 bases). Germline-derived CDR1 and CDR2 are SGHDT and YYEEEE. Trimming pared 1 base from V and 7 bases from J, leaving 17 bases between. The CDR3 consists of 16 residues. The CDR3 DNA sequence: TGTGCCAGCAGCTTGCCTGGGAAAGGGGATAGTGAAAAACTGTTTTTT. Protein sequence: CASSLPGKGDSEKLFF. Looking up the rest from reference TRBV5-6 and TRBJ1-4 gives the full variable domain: DAGVTQSPTHLIKTRGQQVTLRCSPKSGHDTVSWYQQALGQGPQFIFQYYEEEERQRGNFPDRFSGHQFPNYSSELNVNALLLGDSALYLCASSLPGKGDSEKLFFGSGTQLSVL.

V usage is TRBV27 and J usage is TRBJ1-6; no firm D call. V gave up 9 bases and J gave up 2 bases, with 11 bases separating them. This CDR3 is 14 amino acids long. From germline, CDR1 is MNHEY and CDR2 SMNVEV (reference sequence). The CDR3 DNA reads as TGTGCCAGTTCCGGTAGGCCCTATAATTCACCCCTCCACTTT. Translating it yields CASSGRPYNSPLHF.

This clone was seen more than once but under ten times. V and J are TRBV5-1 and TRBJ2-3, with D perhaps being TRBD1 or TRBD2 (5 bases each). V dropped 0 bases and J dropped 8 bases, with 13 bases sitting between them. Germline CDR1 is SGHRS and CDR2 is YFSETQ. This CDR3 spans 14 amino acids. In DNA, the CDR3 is TGCGCCAGCAGCTTGGACGTGAGGGGTCTTACGCAGTATTTT. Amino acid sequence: CASSLDVRGLTQYF.

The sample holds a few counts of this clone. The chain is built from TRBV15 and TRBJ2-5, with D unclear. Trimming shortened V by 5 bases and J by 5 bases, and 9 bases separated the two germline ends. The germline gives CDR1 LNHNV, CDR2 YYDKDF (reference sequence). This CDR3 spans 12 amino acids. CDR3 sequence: CATSAMEETQYF. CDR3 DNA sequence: TGTGCCACCAGCGCGATGGAGGAGACCCAGTACTTC.

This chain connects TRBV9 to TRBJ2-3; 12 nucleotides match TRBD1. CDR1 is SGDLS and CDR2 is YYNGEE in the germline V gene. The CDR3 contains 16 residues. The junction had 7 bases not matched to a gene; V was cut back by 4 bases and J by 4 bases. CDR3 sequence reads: CASSTPGQGASDTQYF. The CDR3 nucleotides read TGTGCCAGCAGCACCCCGGGACAGGGGGCGTCAGATACGCAGTATTTT. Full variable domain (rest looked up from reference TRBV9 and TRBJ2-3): DSGVTQTPKHLITATGQRVTLRCSPRSGDLSVYWYQQSLDQGLQFLIQYYNGEERAKGNILERFSAQQFPDLHSELNLSSLELGDSALYFCASSTPGQGASDTQYFGPGTRLTVL.